The TCR beta chain described here comes from a study of identical twins. The length of the CDR3 is 14 residues. CDR1 and CDR2 from the germline V gene are SGDLS and YYNGEE. J gave up 2 bases and V 3 bases, and 3 bases lay outside the gene matches. Overall study results and limits: Fewer insertions were carried by abundant cord blood beta clonotypes, but none was seen in memory repertoires. The presence of invariant MAIT and iNKT cells could partly confound analyses of zero-insertion sequences.

A template switching step contributed a universal primer site, while unique molecular identifiers were present in the cDNA. TCRdb analysed the 5' RACE reads with MiXCR anew, one entry per CDR3 protein. The repertoire consists of about 330,000 distinct CDR3 sequences, with over 9% occurring once and the leading ten covering 7.2%. This clonotype was counted only a few times. What it recognizes is unknown. The sample also formed part of further work on yellow fever vaccine responses in identical twins. That paper notes: Twins reportedly mounted vaccine T cell responses that seemed partly convergent, partly personalized.

The sequenced sample was CD8+ T cells sorted from blood. The genes are TRBV9 and TRBJ2-5; 8 positions agree with TRBD2. The TCR comes from a woman aged 18-30 years in good health. The CDR3 sequence is CASSAPGGQETQYF. CDR3 sequence (DNA): TGTGCCAGCAGCGCCCCGGGGGGGCAAGAGACCCAGTACTTC.